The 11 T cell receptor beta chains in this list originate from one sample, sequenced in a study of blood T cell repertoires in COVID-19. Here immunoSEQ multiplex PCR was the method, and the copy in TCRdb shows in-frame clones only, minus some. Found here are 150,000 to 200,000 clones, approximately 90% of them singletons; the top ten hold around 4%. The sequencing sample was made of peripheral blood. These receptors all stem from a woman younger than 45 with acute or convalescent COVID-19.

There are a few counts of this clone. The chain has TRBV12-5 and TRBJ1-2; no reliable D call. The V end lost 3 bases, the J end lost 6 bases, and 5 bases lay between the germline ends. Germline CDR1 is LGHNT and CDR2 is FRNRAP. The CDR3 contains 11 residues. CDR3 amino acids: CASGFLNGYTF. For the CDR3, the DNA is TGTGCTAGTGGTTTCCTAAATGGCTACACCTTC.

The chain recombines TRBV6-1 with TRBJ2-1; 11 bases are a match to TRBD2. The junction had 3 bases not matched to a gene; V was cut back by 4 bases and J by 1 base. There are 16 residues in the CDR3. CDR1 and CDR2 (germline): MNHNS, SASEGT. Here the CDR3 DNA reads TGTGCCAGCAGTGTACTAGCGGGAGATTCCTACAATGAGCAGTTCTTC. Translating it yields CASSVLAGDSYNEQFF.

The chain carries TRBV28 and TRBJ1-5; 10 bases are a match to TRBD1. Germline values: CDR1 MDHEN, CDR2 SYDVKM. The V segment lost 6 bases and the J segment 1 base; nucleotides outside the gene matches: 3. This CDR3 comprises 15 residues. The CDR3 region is CASSGTGDSNQPQHF. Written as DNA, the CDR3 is TGTGCCAGCAGCGGGACAGGGGACAGCAATCAGCCCCAGCATTTT. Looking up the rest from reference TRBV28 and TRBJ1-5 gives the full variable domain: DVKVTQSSRYLVKRTGEKVFLECVQDMDHENMFWYRQDPGLGLRLIYFSYDVKMKEKGDIPEGYSVSREKKERFSLILESASTNQTSMYLCASSGTGDSNQPQHFGDGTRLSIL.

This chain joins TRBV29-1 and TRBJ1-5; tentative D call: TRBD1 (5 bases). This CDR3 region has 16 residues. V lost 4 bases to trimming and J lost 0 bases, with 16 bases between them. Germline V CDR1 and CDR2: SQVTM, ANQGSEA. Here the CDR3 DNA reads TGCAGCGTTGGCGGCGCGGGGGGGGATAGCAATCAGCCCCAGCATTTT. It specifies CSVGGAGGDSNQPQHF.

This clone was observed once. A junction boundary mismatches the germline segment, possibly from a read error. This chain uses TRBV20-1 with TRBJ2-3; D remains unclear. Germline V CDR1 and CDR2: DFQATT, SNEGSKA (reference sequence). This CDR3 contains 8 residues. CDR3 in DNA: TGCAGTGCTAGGAGCCTACCTTTT. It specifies CSARSLPF.

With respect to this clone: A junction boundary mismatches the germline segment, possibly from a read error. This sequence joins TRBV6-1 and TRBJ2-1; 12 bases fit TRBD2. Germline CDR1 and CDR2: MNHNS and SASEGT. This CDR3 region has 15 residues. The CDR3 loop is CASGDLAGGLNEQFF. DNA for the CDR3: TGTGCCAGCGGTGACCTAGCGGGAGGGTTAAATGAGCAGTTCTTC.

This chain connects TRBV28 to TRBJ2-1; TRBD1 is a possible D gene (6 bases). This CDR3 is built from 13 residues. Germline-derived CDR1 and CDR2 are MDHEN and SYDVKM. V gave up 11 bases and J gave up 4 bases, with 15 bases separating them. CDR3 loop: CAERAQGYNEQFF. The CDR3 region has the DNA TGTGCCGAGAGGGCCCAGGGGTACAATGAGCAGTTCTTC.

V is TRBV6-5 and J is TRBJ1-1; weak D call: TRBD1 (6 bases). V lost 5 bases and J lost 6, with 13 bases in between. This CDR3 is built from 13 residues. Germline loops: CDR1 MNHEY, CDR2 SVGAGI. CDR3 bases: TGTGCCAGCAGTATCGGGACACGGCCTGAAGCTTTCTTT. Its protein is CASSIGTRPEAFF.

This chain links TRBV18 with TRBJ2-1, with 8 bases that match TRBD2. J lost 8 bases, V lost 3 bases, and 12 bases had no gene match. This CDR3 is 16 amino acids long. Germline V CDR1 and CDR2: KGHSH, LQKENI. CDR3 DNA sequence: TGTGCCAGCTCACCCCCGGGACTAGGGCTCAGCTATGAGCAGTTCTTC. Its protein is CASSPPGLGLSYEQFF.

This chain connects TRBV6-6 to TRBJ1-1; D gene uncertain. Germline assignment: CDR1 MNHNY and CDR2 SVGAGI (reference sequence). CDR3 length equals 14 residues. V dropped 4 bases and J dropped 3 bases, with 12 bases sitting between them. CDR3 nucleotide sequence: TGTGCCAGCAGTTTTTCTCGGGAGGACACTGAAGCTTTCTTT. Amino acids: CASSFSREDTEAFF.

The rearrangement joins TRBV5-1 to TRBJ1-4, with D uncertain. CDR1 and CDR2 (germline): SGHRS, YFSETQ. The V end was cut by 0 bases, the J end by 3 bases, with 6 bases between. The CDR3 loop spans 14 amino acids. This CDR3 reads CASSLGSANEKLFF. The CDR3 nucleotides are TGCGCCAGCAGCTTGGGTTCGGCTAATGAAAAACTGTTTTTT.